Reported below is one TCR beta chain. The antigen is not known. The CDR3 loop spans 16 amino acids. After removal of 4 bases from V and 0 bases from J, the junction contained 4 bases not matched to a gene. The germline gives CDR1 SGHRS, CDR2 YFSETQ. The source of the sample is a study of blood T cells in healthy people across ages. Looking at the study overall: Template switching picked up about one barcoded beta molecule for each two T cells. Findings and limits, study-wide: Per million T cells, TCR beta diversity dropped about linearly as age rose. With donor CMV status unknown, expanded clonotype changes were possibly confounded.

Together with a sample-barcoded 5' primer, a J-beta primer mix was included in a second PCR lasting about 6 to 12 cycles. TCRdb re-called the 5' RACE reads through MiXCR, storing one row per CDR3 protein. The sample lists hundreds of thousands of distinct CDR3 sequences, about 53% occurring once. The sequencing sample was made of blood. The chain carries TRBV5-1 and TRBJ2-1, with 10 bases that match TRBD2. The source of this sequence is a man between 60 and 75 years old in good health. The CDR3 protein is CASSRAGGFSYNEQFF. For the CDR3, the DNA is TGCGCCAGCAGCCGAGCGGGGGGGTTCTCCTACAATGAGCAGTTCTTC.